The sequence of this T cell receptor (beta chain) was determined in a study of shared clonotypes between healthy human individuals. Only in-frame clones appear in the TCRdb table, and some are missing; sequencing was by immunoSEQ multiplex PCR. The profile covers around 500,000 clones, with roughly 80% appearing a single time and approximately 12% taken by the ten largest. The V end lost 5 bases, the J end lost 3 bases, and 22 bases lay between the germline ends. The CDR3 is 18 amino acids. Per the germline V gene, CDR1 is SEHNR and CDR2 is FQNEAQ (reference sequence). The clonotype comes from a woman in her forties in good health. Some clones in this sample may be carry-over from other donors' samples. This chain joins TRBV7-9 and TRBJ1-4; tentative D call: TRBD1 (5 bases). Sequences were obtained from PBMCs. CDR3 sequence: CASSPNTGRGSSNEKLFF. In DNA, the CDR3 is TGTGCCAGCAGCCCCAATACCGGTCGGGGGTCATCTAATGAAAAACTGTTTTTT.